This T cell receptor (beta chain) was identified in a study of early T cells in non-severe SARS-CoV-2 infection. Study-level results: There was a bias toward anti-spike CD8 responses in VDJdb matching, which missed private and CD4 specificities.

From the 5' RACE reads, TCRdb called clonotypes with MiXCR, one entry per CDR3 protein. The repertoire includes 26,000 or so distinct CDR3 sequences, roughly 4.6% of them detected once, and around 5.9% sits in the top ten. This clonotype showed up many times. Its specificity is not known. The CDR3 sequence is 16 residues long. Trimming shortened V by 1 base and J by 2 bases, and 15 bases separated the two germline ends. Germline V gives CDR1 SGHRS, CDR2 YFSETQ. The genes are TRBV5-1 and TRBJ2-5; D is perhaps TRBD1 or TRBD2 (6 bases each). The material sequenced was whole blood, taken at baseline. This sequence was found in an adult who was a healthcare worker with PCR-confirmed SARS-CoV-2 infection or an uninfected control (not recorded which). CDR3: CASSLYGGRRQETQYF. The CDR3 coding sequence is TGCGCCAGCAGCTTGTACGGGGGCCGGAGACAAGAGACCCAGTACTTC.